One sample yielded the 2 T cell receptor beta chains listed below, sequenced in a study of T-cell memory formation after mild COVID-19. TCRdb reprocessed the 5' RACE reads with MiXCR, giving one entry per CDR3 protein. The table includes about 200,000 distinct CDR3 sequences, just over 9.5% detected once. The sequenced sample was PBMCs or a T cell subset sorted from them (not recorded which). These receptors all come from a man between 18 and 35 years old who had mild COVID-19 (a few samples of this study predate the infection). Cell type and time point are not known.

For this clonotype: Given a much more abundant clone one base away, this may be a read error. J is TRBJ2-2 and V is TRBV6-5; 12 bases align to TRBD1. The V gene's germline CDR1 is MNHEY and CDR2 SVGAGI. There are 15 residues in the CDR3. CDR3 residues: CASSYRGTGGGELIF. The CDR3 nucleotides read TGTGCCAGCAGTTACCGGGGGACAGGGGGCGGGGAGCTGATTTTT.

The chain recombines TRBV19 with TRBJ1-4; the D gene is possibly TRBD1 (6 bases). The CDR3 has 16 residues. Germline assignment: CDR1 LNHDA and CDR2 SQIVND (reference sequence). V lost 7 bases to trimming and J lost 4 bases, with 19 bases between them. CDR3 DNA sequence: TGTGCCAGTACCAGGGGCGTGGCAAGGGGTAATGAAAAACTGTTTTTT. This encodes CASTRGVARGNEKLFF.